This passage covers 28 T cell receptor beta chains from one sample sequenced in a study of cytomegalovirus exposure and HLA in healthy donors. This PCR relied on a set of 60 Vbeta primers and 13 Jbeta primers. Method: immunoSEQ multiplex PCR; TCRdb's copy keeps in-frame clones and lacks some. The data hold approximately 110,000 clones, with about four fifths observed a single time. What was sequenced was PBMCs. These receptors were collected from a man aged 35-49 years in good health and CMV-seronegative.

The CDR3 reads CASSISRLNYGYTF. As DNA, the CDR3 is TGTGCCAGCAGTATCAGCAGGCTGAACTATGGCTACACCTTC. The genes are TRBV6-5 and TRBJ1-2, with D uncertain. Germline V gene sequence: CDR1 MNHEY, CDR2 SVGAGI. V lost 5 bases to trimming and J lost 2 bases, with 12 bases between them. The CDR3 totals 14 residues.

The genes are TRBV7-3 and TRBJ2-6; D possibly corresponds to TRBD1 (6 bases). V was cut by 2 bases and J by 2 bases, with 7 bases left in between. The CDR3 runs 15 residues. Germline lookup yields CDR1 SGHTA and CDR2 FQGTGA. The DNA of the CDR3 is TGTGCCAGCAGCTTACACAGGGCTGGGGCCAACGTCCTGACTTTC. Protein sequence: CASSLHRAGANVLTF.

This chain connects TRBV7-8 to TRBJ1-4; no firm D call. In germline, CDR1 is SGHVS, CDR2 FQNEAQ. The CDR3 runs 14 residues. Trimming stripped 5 bases from V and 8 bases from J, with 15 bases between. CDR3 sequence (DNA): TGTGCCAGCAGCCGCGCCCGGCAGCGAGAAAAACTGTTTTTT. It translates to CASSRARQREKLFF.

The chain links TRBV18 to TRBJ2-7; no clear D gene. The CDR3 loop spans 12 amino acids. V lost 3 bases to trimming and J lost 2 bases, with 5 bases between them. Per germline, CDR1 KGHSH and CDR2 LQKENI. The CDR3 is CASSPGTYEQYF. The CDR3 coding sequence is TGTGCCAGCTCACCCGGTACCTACGAGCAGTACTTC.

This chain connects TRBV2 to TRBJ1-4; TRBD1 agrees at 7 bases. With 6 bases clipped from V and 6 bases from J, the junction kept 10 bases outside the gene matches. The CDR3 runs 15 residues. Germline assignment: CDR1 SNHLY and CDR2 FYNNEI. The CDR3 spells CASSQGVKSDEKLFF. The CDR3 nucleotides read TGTGCCAGCAGCCAGGGGGTAAAAAGTGATGAAAAACTGTTTTTT.

This clone has more than one count but fewer than ten. In nucleotides, the CDR3 is TGTGCCAGCACTGACCGGGACTACCCCTACGAGCAGTACTTC. This codes for CASTDRDYPYEQYF. V and J are TRBV5-4 and TRBJ2-7, with 7 bases identical to TRBD2. Losses at the gene ends were 6 bases for V and 2 bases for J; bases not matched to a gene: 8. The length of the CDR3 is 14 residues. Germline V gene lookup returns CDR1 SGHNT and CDR2 YYREEE (reference sequence).

The chain carries TRBV6-1 and TRBJ2-1; a possible D gene is TRBD1 (6 bases). The germline CDR1 and CDR2 sequences are MNHNS and SASEGT. This CDR3 spans 13 amino acids. V gave up 4 bases and J gave up 14 bases, with 18 bases separating them. CDR3 sequence: CASSAPGEKGEFF. The CDR3 nucleotides are TGTGCCAGCAGTGCCCCAGGGGAAAAGGGGGAGTTCTTC.

In this sample, this clone turned up once. This sequence joins TRBV6-5 and TRBJ2-1, with D maybe TRBD2 (5 bases). From germline, CDR1 is MNHEY and CDR2 SVGAGI. The CDR3 spans 13 residues. V lost 7 bases and J 4 bases, leaving 11 bases between the germline ends. The CDR3, as DNA: TGTGCCAGCACCAGAGGAGGTTACAATGAGCAGTTCTTC. The encoded protein is CASTRGGYNEQFF.

The V gene is TRBV6-5, the J gene TRBJ2-1, with 10 nucleotides matching TRBD2. This CDR3 contains 13 residues. The V gene end was trimmed by 6 bases and the J gene end by 7 bases; junction bases not matched to a gene: 3. In germline, CDR1 is MNHEY, CDR2 SVGAGI. CDR3 DNA: TGTGCCAGCAGCCTTAGCGGGAGGAATGAGCAGTTCTTC. Its protein product is CASSLSGRNEQFF.

The chain has TRBV18 and TRBJ2-2; a possible D gene is TRBD1 (5 bases). V was shortened by 6 bases and J by 1 base, with 15 bases between the two germline ends. The CDR3 is made up of 16 amino acids. Germline V lookup: CDR1 KGHSH, CDR2 LQKENI. The CDR3 bases are TGTGCCAGCTCCCCAGAGACAGACTTGAACACCGGGGAGCTGTTTTTT. Translated: CASSPETDLNTGELFF.

J is TRBJ2-7 and V is TRBV7-9; 8 bases line up with TRBD1. J lost 7 bases, V lost 5 bases, and 10 bases had no gene match. The CDR3 totals 14 residues. Germline CDR1 and CDR2: SEHNR and FQNEAQ (reference sequence). The CDR3 is CASSTSFRGREQYF. The DNA for the CDR3 is TGTGCCAGCAGCACATCCTTCAGGGGGCGGGAGCAGTACTTC.

The chain employs TRBV2 and TRBJ1-2; D possibly corresponds to TRBD1 (5 bases). This CDR3 has 14 residues. The V end was cut by 6 bases, the J end by 4 bases, with 15 bases between. Germline V lookup: CDR1 SNHLY, CDR2 FYNNEI. The CDR3 sequence: CASRPTAPFYGYTF. The CDR3 DNA reads TGTGCCAGCAGACCGACAGCGCCCTTCTATGGCTACACCTTC.

The V call is TRBV11-3, the J call TRBJ1-2; maybe TRBD1 (5 bases). The V end was cut by 2 bases, the J end by 13 bases, with 17 bases between. This CDR3 has 13 residues. Looked up from germline, CDR1 is SGHNT and CDR2 is YENEEA. The CDR3: CASSLRGAGPATF. Here the CDR3 DNA reads TGTGCCAGCAGCTTACGCGGGGCAGGTCCCGCCACCTTC.

The chain recombines TRBV10-3 with TRBJ1-1; D ambiguous. Germline loops: CDR1 ENHRY, CDR2 SYGVKD. The CDR3 loop spans 14 amino acids. V gave up 3 bases and J gave up 0 bases, with 8 bases separating them. The CDR3 DNA follows: TGTGCCATCAGTGAAATACCGGTGAACACTGAAGCTTTCTTT. Its protein is CAISEIPVNTEAFF.

This clone was seen only a few times. The rearrangement uses TRBV4-3 and TRBJ1-1; no definite D call. Trimming pared 2 bases from V and 3 bases from J, leaving 13 bases between. The germline V gene has CDR1 LGHNA and CDR2 YSLEER. The CDR3 is made up of 15 amino acids. The CDR3 coding sequence is TGCGCCAGCAGCCAACAGCCCCACAGCTACACTGAAGCTTTCTTT. It encodes CASSQQPHSYTEAFF.

The gene calls are TRBV27 and TRBJ2-7; possible D gene TRBD1, 6 bases. The CDR3 is 14 amino acids. Looked up from germline, CDR1 is MNHEY and CDR2 is SMNVEV (reference sequence). Trimming removed 2 bases from V and 3 bases from J, with 11 bases in between. CDR3 nucleotides: TGTGCCAGCAGTTTAGGGGGCAGGGGCTACGAGCAGTACTTC. Amino acid sequence: CASSLGGRGYEQYF.

V is TRBV19 and J is TRBJ2-5, with a weak D call TRBD1 (6 bases). Near its end, the DNA agrees better with TRBJ2-7, so the J call may be wrong. The CDR3 covers 15 residues. Germline CDR1 and CDR2: LNHDA and SQIVND (reference sequence). The CDR3 loop is CASSIPGALSYEQYF. The CDR3 region has the DNA TGTGCCAGTAGTATCCCAGGGGCCCTCTCCTACGAGCAGTACTTC.

The chain has TRBV29-1 and TRBJ2-2; D possibly corresponds to TRBD1 (6 bases). V lost 7 bases and J lost 7, with 16 bases in between. The CDR3 covers 13 residues. CDR1 SQVTM and CDR2 ANQGSEA come from the germline V gene. CDR3 coding DNA: TGCAGCGCCAGGTGGACAGCGAACGGGGAGCTGTTTTTT. Its protein is CSARWTANGELFF.

This rearrangement joins TRBV11-2 to TRBJ2-7; possible D gene TRBD1, 5 bases. Germline CDR1 is SGHAT and CDR2 is FQNNGV. Trimming removed 6 bases from V and 2 bases from J, with 14 bases in between. The CDR3 loop spans 14 amino acids. The CDR3 bases are TGTGCCAGCAGATCTGGGATGGGGCCCTACGAGCAGTACTTC. This codes for CASRSGMGPYEQYF. Drawing the rest from reference TRBV11-2 and TRBJ2-7, the complete variable domain is EAGVAQSPRYKIIEKRQSVAFWCNPISGHATLYWYQQILGQGPKLLIQFQNNGVVDDSQLPKDRFSAERLKGVDSTLKIQPAKLEDSAVYLCASRSGMGPYEQYFGPGTRLTVT.

J is TRBJ1-5 and V is TRBV18; 7 nucleotides agree with TRBD1. V gave up 3 bases and J gave up 5 bases; unmatched junction bases: 13. The germline V gene has CDR1 KGHSH and CDR2 LQKENI. The CDR3 length is 17 residues. CDR3 nucleotide sequence: TGTGCCAGCTCACCCTTATCCTCGACAGGGTATGATCAGCCCCAGCATTTT. This gives the protein CASSPLSSTGYDQPQHF.

The CDR3 nucleotides read TGCGCCAGCAGCCAGGCCGGACTAGCGGGGGGAAACACCGGGGAGCTGTTTTTT. It codes for CASSQAGLAGGNTGELFF. The chain carries TRBV4-1 and TRBJ2-2, with TRBD2 identical over 14 bases. The CDR3 consists of 18 residues. The ends lost 3 bases at V and 2 bases at J; junction bases unmatched: 5. Germline V gene data show CDR1 as MGHRA and CDR2 as YSYEKL.

CDR3 coding DNA: TGTGCCAGCAGTAACCGGGACAGGGCGGAAAAACTGTTTTTT. The encoded protein is CASSNRDRAEKLFF. The chain couples TRBV27 to TRBJ1-4; 9 bases line up with TRBD1. V gave up 5 bases and J gave up 8 bases; unmatched junction bases: 6. CDR3 size: 14 residues. Germline loops: CDR1 MNHEY, CDR2 SMNVEV (reference sequence).

This sequence joins TRBV19 and TRBJ2-7; 10 bases fit TRBD1. Per germline, CDR1 LNHDA and CDR2 SQIVND (reference sequence). The junction had 5 bases not matched to a gene; V was cut back by 7 bases and J by 2 bases. The CDR3 sequence is 14 residues long. CDR3 sequence reads: CASNVGQGTYEQYF. For the CDR3, the DNA is TGTGCCAGTAACGTGGGACAGGGGACCTACGAGCAGTACTTC.

The chain recombines TRBV5-1 with TRBJ2-3; D may be TRBD2 (6 bases). The V and J ends lost 0 bases and 0 bases respectively, with 11 bases between them. This CDR3 is built from 16 residues. Germline CDR1 SGHRS, CDR2 YFSETQ. CDR3 sequence reads: CASSLGAGSSTDTQYF. Here the CDR3 DNA reads TGCGCCAGCAGCTTGGGTGCGGGGTCGAGCACAGATACGCAGTATTTT.

V usage is TRBV5-1 and J usage is TRBJ1-2; D call uncertain. The CDR3 length is 13 residues. CDR1 and CDR2 from the germline V gene are SGHRS and YFSETQ. V lost 4 bases and J 5 bases, leaving 12 bases between the germline ends. The CDR3 region has the DNA TGCGCCAGCAGCCTAGATCCTGGATATGGCTACACCTTC. Protein: CASSLDPGYGYTF. Looking up the rest from reference TRBV5-1 and TRBJ1-2 gives the full variable domain: KAGVTQTPRYLIKTRGQQVTLSCSPISGHRSVSWYQQTPGQGLQFLFEYFSETQRNKGNFPGRFSGRQFSNSRSEMNVSTLELGDSALYLCASSLDPGYGYTFGSGTRLTVV.

This chain uses TRBV7-6 with TRBJ2-5; unclear D gene. V was trimmed by 0 bases and J by 5 bases, leaving 16 bases between them. The CDR3 is made up of 16 amino acids. Germline-derived CDR1 and CDR2 are SGHVS and FNYEAQ. The CDR3 region has the DNA TGTGCCAGCAGCTTAGCTCCAAACGCGCGGCGGGAGACCCAGTACTTC. This translates into CASSLAPNARRETQYF.

V and J are TRBV7-2 and TRBJ1-6; D possibly corresponds to TRBD1 (6 bases). This CDR3 is 14 amino acids long. V was cut by 5 bases and J by 10 bases, with 15 bases left in between. CDR1 and CDR2 from the germline V gene are SGHTA and FQGNSA. The CDR3 coding sequence is TGTGCCAGCAGCATAAAGGACAGAGGGTCACCCCTCCACTTT. Translating it yields CASSIKDRGSPLHF.

The chain employs TRBV12-5 and TRBJ2-3; 10 bases match TRBD1. Germline-derived CDR1 and CDR2 are LGHNT and FRNRAP. This CDR3 spans 15 amino acids. The ends lost 6 bases at V and 6 bases at J; junction bases unmatched: 9. In DNA, the CDR3 is TGTGCTAGTGGCAGCGGGACAGGGGCAGGGGATACGCAGTATTTT. This codes for CASGSGTGAGDTQYF.